This TCR beta chain was identified during a study of OX40 agonist ivuxolimab in advanced cancers. The overall study: Having had anti-PD-1, anti-PD-L1 or anti-CTLA-4 therapy before was allowed, and roughly 38% had some.

The method was immunoSEQ multiplex PCR; TCRdb's version includes in-frame clones alone and lacks a portion of them. The sample contains tens of thousands of clones, about 76% of which appear only once. The study sampled blood at baseline, cycle 4 day 1, and cycle 7 day 1. From germline, CDR1 is GTSNPN and CDR2 SVGIG (reference sequence). With 3 bases clipped from V and 0 bases from J, the junction kept 16 bases outside the gene matches. CDR3 size: 19 residues. Concerning this clone: Its matching antigen is unknown.

Findings and limits, study-wide: Among the least clonally expanded were partial responders at 0.1-3.0 mg/kg.

The chain uses TRBV30 and TRBJ1-4; 7 nucleotides align to TRBD1. The receptor was isolated from an adult with an advanced solid tumor such as melanoma, head and neck, liver or kidney cancer. Sequenced here: CD4+ or CD8+ T cells sorted from blood, sampled in a trial of the OX40 agonist ivuxolimab. The CDR3 DNA is TGTGCCTGGAGCGGAGAGGGGGCAGGGGCCCTTGCAACTAATGAAAAACTGTTTTTT. This codes for CAWSGEGAGALATNEKLFF.